This passage covers 8 T cell receptor beta chains from one sample sequenced in a study of shared clonotypes between healthy human individuals. Assay used: immunoSEQ multiplex PCR; TCRdb lists only in-frame clones, some missing. The sample shows millions of clones, 85% to 95% of them seen only once. Sequenced: naive CD4+ T cells sorted from blood. The subset: CD45RA+ positively selected. Receptor source: a man younger than 35 in good health.

The chain carries TRBV5-1 and TRBJ1-2, with TRBD1 as a possible D gene (5 bases). CDR1 and CDR2 (germline): SGHRS, YFSETQ. V was pared by 6 bases and J by 8 bases, with 17 bases between. The CDR3 spans 13 residues. The chain's CDR3 is CASMAAQGGGYTF. CDR3 DNA sequence: TGCGCCAGCATGGCCGCTCAGGGAGGCGGCTACACCTTC.

The chain joins TRBV15 to TRBJ1-4, with TRBD1 matching over 11 bases. Germline V gene sequence: CDR1 LNHNV, CDR2 YYDKDF (reference sequence). Losses at the gene ends were 3 bases for V and 8 bases for J; bases not matched to a gene: 8. The CDR3 runs to 16 residues. CDR3 region: CATSSDGDRGREKLFF. The CDR3 nucleotides read TGTGCCACCAGCAGCGACGGGGACAGGGGGAGAGAAAAACTGTTTTTT.

About this clone itself: This sample includes further DNA sequences coding for the same CDR3. The V and J genes are TRBV18 and TRBJ2-3, with 8 bases aligning to TRBD1. The CDR3 sequence is 15 residues long. J gave up 0 bases and V 6 bases, and 5 bases lay outside the gene matches. CDR1 and CDR2 (germline): KGHSH, LQKENI. CDR3 protein: CASSPDRGSTDTQYF. The CDR3 nucleotides read TGTGCCAGCTCCCCCGACAGGGGAAGCACAGATACGCAGTATTTT. The whole variable domain, remainder taken from reference TRBV18 and TRBJ2-3, is NAGVMQNPRHLVRRRGQEARLRCSPMKGHSHVYWYRQLPEEGLKFMVYLQKENIIDESGMPKERFSAEFPKEGPSILRIQQVVRGDSAAYFCASSPDRGSTDTQYFGPGTRLTVL.

To note about this clone: Germline is not matched at one junction end, which may reflect a read error. The V call is TRBV7-7, the J call TRBJ2-1; TRBD1 agrees at 11 bases. Germline V CDR1 and CDR2: SSHAT, FNYEAQ (reference sequence). This CDR3 has 16 amino acids. In nucleotides, the CDR3 is TGTGCTAGCAGCCAAGGTGGACAGGGGGCTTACAATGAGCAGTTCTTC. This sequence encodes CASSQGGQGAYNEQFF.

This rearrangement joins TRBV18 to TRBJ2-2; D remains unclear. The CDR3 length is 15 residues. Trimming shortened V by 3 bases and J by 7 bases, and 15 bases separated the two germline ends. CDR1 is KGHSH, CDR2 LQKENI, per germline. In nucleotides, the CDR3 is TGTGCCAGCTCACCGTTCCAGGCGGAAGGCGGGGAGCTGTTTTTT. Translating gives CASSPFQAEGGELFF.

A remark on this clone: This same CDR3 is encoded by further DNA sequences in the sample. CDR3 in DNA: TGTGCCAGCAGCCCGGGACTCGATGAGCAGTTCTTC. This sequence encodes CASSPGLDEQFF. The V gene is TRBV7-2, the J gene TRBJ2-1; maybe TRBD2 (6 bases). The CDR3 has 12 residues. Germline values: CDR1 SGHTA, CDR2 FQGNSA. V gave up 5 bases and J gave up 8 bases, with 10 bases separating them.

This chain uses TRBV9 with TRBJ2-1; the D is unclear. The CDR3 spans 15 residues. Germline loops: CDR1 SGDLS, CDR2 YYNGEE. The ends were cut back, 4 bases at V and 1 base at J, with 12 bases in the middle. CDR3 residues: CASSPYPESYNEQFF. The CDR3 nucleotides read TGTGCCAGCAGCCCCTACCCAGAATCCTACAATGAGCAGTTCTTC. Drawing the rest from reference TRBV9 and TRBJ2-1, the complete variable domain is DSGVTQTPKHLITATGQRVTLRCSPRSGDLSVYWYQQSLDQGLQFLIQYYNGEERAKGNILERFSAQQFPDLHSELNLSSLELGDSALYFCASSPYPESYNEQFFGPGTRLTVL.

J is TRBJ2-3 and V is TRBV19; possible D gene TRBD1, 7 bases. This CDR3 contains 15 residues. Germline CDR1 reads LNHDA; CDR2 reads SQIVND (reference sequence). Trimming removed 4 bases at V and 4 bases at J, with 15 bases between. The CDR3, as DNA: TGTGCCAGTAGTACCCTCGGAGGGGGCCCAGATACGCAGTATTTT. Translated: CASSTLGGGPDTQYF.